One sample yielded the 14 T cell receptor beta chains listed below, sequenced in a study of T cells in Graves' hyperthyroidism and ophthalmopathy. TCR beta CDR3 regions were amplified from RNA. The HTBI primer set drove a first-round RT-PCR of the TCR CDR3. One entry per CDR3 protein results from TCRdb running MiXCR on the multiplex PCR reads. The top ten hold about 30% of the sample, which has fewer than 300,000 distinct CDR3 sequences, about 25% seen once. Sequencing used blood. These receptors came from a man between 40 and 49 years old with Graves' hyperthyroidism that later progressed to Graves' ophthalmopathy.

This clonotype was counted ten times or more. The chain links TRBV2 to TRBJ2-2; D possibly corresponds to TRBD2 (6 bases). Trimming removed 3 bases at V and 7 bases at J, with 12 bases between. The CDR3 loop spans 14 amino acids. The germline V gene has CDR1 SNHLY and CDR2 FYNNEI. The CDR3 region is CASSETGVGGELFF. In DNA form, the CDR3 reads TGTGCCAGCAGTGAGACGGGAGTTGGCGGGGAGCTGTTTTTT.

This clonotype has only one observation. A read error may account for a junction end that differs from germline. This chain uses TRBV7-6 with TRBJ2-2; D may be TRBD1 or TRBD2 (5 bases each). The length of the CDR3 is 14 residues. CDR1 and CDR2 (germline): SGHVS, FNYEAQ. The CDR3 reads CASSPNPGTGEPFF. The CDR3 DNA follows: TGTGCCAGCAGCCCAAACCCAGGGACCGGGGAGCCGTTTTTT.

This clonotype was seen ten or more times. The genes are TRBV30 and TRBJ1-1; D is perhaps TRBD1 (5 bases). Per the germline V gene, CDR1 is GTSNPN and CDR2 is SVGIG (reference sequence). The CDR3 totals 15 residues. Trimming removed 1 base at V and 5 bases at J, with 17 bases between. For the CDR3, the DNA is TGTGCCTGGAGTGGTGGAGGGGCCCCAGGTACTGAAGCTTTCTTT. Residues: CAWSGGGAPGTEAFF.

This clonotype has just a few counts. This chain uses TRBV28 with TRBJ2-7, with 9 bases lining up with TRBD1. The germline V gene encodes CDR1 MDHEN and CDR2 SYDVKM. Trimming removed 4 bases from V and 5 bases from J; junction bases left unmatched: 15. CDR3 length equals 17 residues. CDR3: CASSYDRDREYSDEQYF. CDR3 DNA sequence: TGTGCCAGCAGTTATGACCGGGACAGGGAATATTCCGACGAGCAGTACTTC.

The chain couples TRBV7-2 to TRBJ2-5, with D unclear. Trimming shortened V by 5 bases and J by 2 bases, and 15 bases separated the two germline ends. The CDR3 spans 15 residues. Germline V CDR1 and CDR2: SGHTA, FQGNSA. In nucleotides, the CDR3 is TGTGCCAGCAGCCTACCGGCAACTGTACAAGAGACCCAGTACTTC. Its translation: CASSLPATVQETQYF.

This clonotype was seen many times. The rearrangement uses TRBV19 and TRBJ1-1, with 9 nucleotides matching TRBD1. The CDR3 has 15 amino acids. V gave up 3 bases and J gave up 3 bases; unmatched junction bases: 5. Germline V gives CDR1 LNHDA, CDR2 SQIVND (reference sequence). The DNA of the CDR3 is TGTGCCAGTAGTATTGCCCGGACAGGGGACACTGAAGCTTTCTTT. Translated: CASSIARTGDTEAFF.

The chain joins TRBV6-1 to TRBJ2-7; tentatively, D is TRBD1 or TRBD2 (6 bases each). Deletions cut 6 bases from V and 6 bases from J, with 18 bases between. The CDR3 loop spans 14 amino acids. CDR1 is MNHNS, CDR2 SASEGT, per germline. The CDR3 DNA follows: TGTGCCAGCAGACCTCGGGGGACAAAAGCCGAGCAGTACTTC. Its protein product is CASRPRGTKAEQYF.

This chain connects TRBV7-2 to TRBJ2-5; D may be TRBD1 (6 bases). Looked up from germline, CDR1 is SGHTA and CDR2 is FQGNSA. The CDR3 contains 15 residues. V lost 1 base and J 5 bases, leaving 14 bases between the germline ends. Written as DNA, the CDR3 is TGTGCCAGCAGCTTAGTAGCACAGGGCTGGGAGACCCAGTACTTC. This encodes CASSLVAQGWETQYF. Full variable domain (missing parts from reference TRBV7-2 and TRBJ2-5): GAGVSQSPSNKVTEKGKDVELRCDPISGHTALYWYRQSLGQGLEFLIYFQGNSAPDKSGLPSDRFSAERTGGSVSTLTIQRTQQEDSAVYLCASSLVAQGWETQYFGPGTRLLVL.

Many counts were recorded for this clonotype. The CDR3 region has the DNA TGTGCCAGCAGTGGCAGGGAAAAAGATTTATGGAACATTCAGTACTTC. Encoded protein: CASSGREKDLWNIQYF. The rearrangement joins TRBV6-1 to TRBJ2-4; possibly TRBD1 for D (5 bases). V was shortened by 4 bases and J by 7 bases, with 20 bases between the two germline ends. CDR1 and CDR2 (germline): MNHNS, SASEGT. The CDR3 length is 16 residues.

The CDR3 DNA is TGCGCCAGCAGCTTGGAGACCGGGACCGTTAATCGAGGCTACACCTTC. This codes for CASSLETGTVNRGYTF. The rearrangement uses TRBV5-1 and TRBJ1-2; D may be TRBD1 (5 bases). V lost 0 bases, J lost 8 bases, and 20 bases lay in between. CDR3 size: 16 residues. Germline V CDR1 and CDR2: SGHRS, YFSETQ. Filled out from reference TRBV5-1 and TRBJ1-2, the complete variable domain reads KAGVTQTPRYLIKTRGQQVTLSCSPISGHRSVSWYQQTPGQGLQFLFEYFSETQRNKGNFPGRFSGRQFSNSRSEMNVSTLELGDSALYLCASSLETGTVNRGYTFGSGTRLTVV.

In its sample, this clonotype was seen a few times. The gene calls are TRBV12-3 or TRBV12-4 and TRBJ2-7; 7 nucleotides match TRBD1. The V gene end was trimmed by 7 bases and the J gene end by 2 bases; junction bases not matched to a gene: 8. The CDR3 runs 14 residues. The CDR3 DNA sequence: TGTGCCAGCACCAAGACAGGGAAGGCCTACGAGCAGTACTTC. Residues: CASTKTGKAYEQYF.

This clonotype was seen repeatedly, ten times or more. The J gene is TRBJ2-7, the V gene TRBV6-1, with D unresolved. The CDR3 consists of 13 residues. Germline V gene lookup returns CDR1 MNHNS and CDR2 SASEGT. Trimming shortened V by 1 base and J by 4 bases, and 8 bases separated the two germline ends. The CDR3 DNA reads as TGTGCCAGCAGTGAAGTCAACAGATACGAGCAGTACTTC. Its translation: CASSEVNRYEQYF.

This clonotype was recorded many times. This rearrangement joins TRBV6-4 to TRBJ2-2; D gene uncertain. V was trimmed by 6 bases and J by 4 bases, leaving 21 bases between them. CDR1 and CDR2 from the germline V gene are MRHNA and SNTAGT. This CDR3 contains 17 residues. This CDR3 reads CASRKRVGQPLTGELFF. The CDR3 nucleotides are TGTGCCAGCAGAAAACGGGTGGGCCAACCACTCACCGGGGAGCTGTTTTTT.

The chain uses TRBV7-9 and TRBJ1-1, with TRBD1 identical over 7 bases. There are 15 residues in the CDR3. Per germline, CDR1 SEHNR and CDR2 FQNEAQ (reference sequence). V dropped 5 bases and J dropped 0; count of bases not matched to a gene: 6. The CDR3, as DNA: TGTGCCAGCAGCCCTGGACAGGACATGAACACTGAAGCTTTCTTT. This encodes CASSPGQDMNTEAFF.